The 3 T cell receptor beta chains in this list originate from one sample, sequenced in a study of PD-L1 blockade in urothelial cancer. Profiling relied on immunoSEQ multiplex PCR, and the TCRdb table lists in-frame clones only, not all of them. The profile shows around 53,000 clones, around 82% of them singletons. As for time point: peripheral blood 6 weeks after treatment start. The source was PBMCs, collected around atezolizumab (anti-PD-L1) treatment. All receptors derive from a man in his forties or fifties with urothelial cancer.

The chain links TRBV11-2 to TRBJ2-3; 8 positions match TRBD2. The CDR3 runs 15 residues. The V gene end was trimmed by 4 bases and the J gene end by 1 base; junction bases not matched to a gene: 4. The germline V gene has CDR1 SGHAT and CDR2 FQNNGV. The chain's CDR3 is CASSSSGGGTDTQYF. Here the CDR3 DNA reads TGTGCCAGCAGCTCCAGCGGGGGCGGCACAGATACGCAGTATTTT.

The chain uses TRBV19 and TRBJ2-3; D not certain. The CDR3 sequence is 15 residues long. Germline V gene sequence: CDR1 LNHDA, CDR2 SQIVND (reference sequence). The germline V and J ends were trimmed by 3 bases and 1 base, with 11 bases remaining between them. This CDR3 is CASSIMGLGTDTQYF. DNA for the CDR3: TGTGCCAGTAGTATTATGGGCCTCGGCACAGATACGCAGTATTTT.

The chain combines TRBV25-1 with TRBJ1-1; possibly TRBD1 for D (5 bases). CDR1 is MGHDK and CDR2 is SYGVNS in the germline V gene. The CDR3 runs to 13 residues. V dropped 6 bases and J dropped 4 bases, with 12 bases sitting between them. The CDR3 DNA is TGTGCCAGCAGCCCGGGGGGGGGCACTGAAGCTTTCTTT. It specifies CASSPGGGTEAFF.